This T cell receptor (beta chain) was recorded in a study of blood T cell repertoires in COVID-19 (dated by TCRdb to 2020 to 2021). Broadly, across the study: Collaborator samples came from the United States, Italy and Spain and covered acute and convalescent phases of COVID-19. The dataset comprised deeply sampled blood TCRbeta repertoires from subjects exposed to, actively infected with, or recovered from COVID-19. Samples were obtained from the ongoing ImmuneRACE study (first 160 participants) and from roughly 1,300 subjects provided by 6 global collaborators. A de-identified subject ID, COVID-19 status, age in years and sex were almost always included in the sample metadata. HLA class I and class II types, where available, came from metadata supplied by the sample provider rather than from assay-based typing. The repertoires were released in a freely available public database intended as a resource for research on the immune response to SARS-CoV-2. The material from the prospective study consisted of cDNA or gDNA derived from T cells, B-cell-depleted T cells, or PBMCs.

Beyond this particular receptor, the publication reports: The amount of clinical and demographic metadata varied by source and participant and was provided uncurated.

Participants in the prospective study were aged about 18 to 100 years, lived in 20 to 30 United States geographic areas, and enrolled through a virtual design. In the prospective study, participants were assigned to cohorts based on the clinical history participants reported in a screening survey and a study questionnaire. ImmuneRACE Cohort 3 recovered participants were defined by two consecutive negative NP/OP PCR tests, healthcare professional clearance, or symptom resolution. Mobile phlebotomists in the prospective study collected whole blood, serum and a nasopharyngeal or oropharyngeal swab from every participant. Additional blood draws and questionnaires over an approximately two-month period could optionally be provided by prospective study participants. Blood samples from the prospective study were shipped frozen or at room temperature prior to DNA extraction. The CDR3, cysteine through phenylalanine, is 14 amino acids long. The entry retains the CDR3 DNA only, 42 bases that are in frame from base 1.

As regards this clone: Its antigen remains unidentified. The input lacks base qualities; no much larger clone sits a single base away.

The immunoSEQ Assay, a bias-controlled multiplex PCR, was used to amplify TCRbeta CDR3 regions from genomic DNA. Processing in the source paper ran as follows. Within the assay, amplification of reference gene primers was used to estimate how many nucleated cells each sample contained. To quantify the absolute abundance of each unique TCRbeta CDR3 rearrangement, sequence reads were collapsed and filtered. For each sample, productive Simpson clonality was calculated by taking the square root of Simpson's diversity index across productive rearrangements. TCRdb limited this immuneACCESS table to in-frame rearrangements with V and J called. A share of clones is missing; checked studies link under half to unresolved V genes, and the rest is unexplained. V, J and clone size are those of that table, while D and trimming were read from the DNA. This sample has around 180,000 clones in its table, and 70% to 85% of those were observed once. The top ten constitute over 9.5% of the sample.

The chain is made from TRBV21-1 and TRBJ2-7; TRBD1, the D gene given by the table, was not confirmed from the DNA. TRBV21-1 represents a pseudogene. The receptor comes from a man over 45 who had recovered from COVID-19. The sequenced sample consisted of PBMCs or T cells enriched from blood (not recorded which). Here is the DNA: TGTGCCAGCAGCTATCAGGGGGCCCCCTACGAGCAGTACTTC. It specifies CASSYQGAPYEQYF.